These 10 T cell receptor beta chains were sequenced from one sample in a study of control samples from healthy donors and cancer patients. Some clones are missing from TCRdb's copy, which holds only in-frame ones; the method was immunoSEQ multiplex PCR. The table shows some 160,000 clones, with 80% to 95% occurring only once. The sample consisted of blood. Receptors originate from a young woman in good health.

The chain links TRBV10-3 to TRBJ1-1, with no clear D. The CDR3 runs 15 residues. Germline V gene sequence: CDR1 ENHRY, CDR2 SYGVKD. V lost 4 bases, J lost 6 bases, and 18 bases lay in between. CDR3: CAISGRHGSDSEAFF. In DNA, the CDR3 is TGTGCCATCAGTGGCCGACACGGAAGTGATTCTGAAGCTTTCTTT.

The genes are TRBV6-5 and TRBJ2-5; tentatively, D is TRBD1 or TRBD2 (5 bases each). The CDR3 runs to 14 residues. V lost 3 bases and J lost 4, with 12 bases in between. Germline CDR1 is MNHEY and CDR2 is SVGAGI. Here the CDR3 DNA reads TGTGCCAGCAGTTATATAGGGGACGGAGAGACCCAGTACTTC. Translating it yields CASSYIGDGETQYF.

V usage is TRBV5-1 and J usage is TRBJ1-2, with D possibly matching TRBD1 (5 bases). V was trimmed by 5 bases and J by 2 bases, leaving 16 bases between them. The CDR3 contains 15 residues. CDR1 and CDR2 from the germline V gene are SGHRS and YFSETQ. This CDR3 is CASRTTGGGNYGYTF. CDR3 nucleotides: TGCGCCAGCAGAACCACAGGTGGGGGAAACTATGGCTACACCTTC. Full variable domain (remainder filled in from reference TRBV5-1 and TRBJ1-2): KAGVTQTPRYLIKTRGQQVTLSCSPISGHRSVSWYQQTPGQGLQFLFEYFSETQRNKGNFPGRFSGRQFSNSRSEMNVSTLELGDSALYLCASRTTGGGNYGYTFGSGTRLTVV.

The J gene is TRBJ2-2, the V gene TRBV18; TRBD2 matches 13 bases. The CDR3 is 18 residues long. Trimming cost V 2 bases and J 4 bases; bases outside gene matches: 7. The germline gives CDR1 KGHSH, CDR2 LQKENI. For the CDR3, the DNA is TGTGCCAGCTCACCATACAGGACTAGCGGGAGTATCACCGGGGAGCTGTTTTTT. This encodes CASSPYRTSGSITGELFF. The whole variable domain, filled in from reference TRBV18 and TRBJ2-2, reads NAGVMQNPRHLVRRRGQEARLRCSPMKGHSHVYWYRQLPEEGLKFMVYLQKENIIDESGMPKERFSAEFPKEGPSILRIQQVVRGDSAAYFCASSPYRTSGSITGELFFGEGSRLTVL.

This clone has a single count. The chain joins TRBV5-4 to TRBJ1-6; TRBD1 might be the D (5 bases). From germline, CDR1 is SGHNT and CDR2 YYREEE (reference sequence). The CDR3 runs to 12 residues. Trimming removed 4 bases from V and 9 bases from J, with 8 bases in between. In DNA form, the CDR3 reads TGTGCCAGCAGCCTGGGACTTTCACCCCTCCACTTT. It yields the protein CASSLGLSPLHF.

The V and J genes are TRBV13 and TRBJ1-1, with TRBD1 identical over 11 bases. Germline lookup yields CDR1 PRHDT and CDR2 FYEKMQ (reference sequence). J gave up 1 base and V 4 bases, and 5 bases lay outside the gene matches. This CDR3 is built from 16 residues. The CDR3 protein is CASSSRTGGGNTEAFF. Written as DNA, the CDR3 is TGTGCCAGCAGCTCACGGACAGGGGGCGGGAACACTGAAGCTTTCTTT.

This clone came up once. The V gene is TRBV30, the J gene TRBJ2-5; the D is unclear. The CDR3 is 15 amino acids. CDR1 GTSNPN and CDR2 SVGIG come from the germline V gene (reference sequence). With 2 bases removed from V and 1 base from J, the gap between germline ends came to 14 bases. CDR3 amino acids: CAWSPRLGLQETQYF. In nucleotides, the CDR3 is TGTGCCTGGAGTCCCCGCCTAGGGCTCCAAGAGACCCAGTACTTC.

The chain combines TRBV5-1 with TRBJ1-1; D unclear. CDR1 is SGHRS, CDR2 YFSETQ, per germline. The CDR3 spans 13 residues. V shed 6 bases and J shed 0 bases, with 9 bases lying between them. CDR3 nucleotide sequence: TGCGCCAGCATGGGCCCGATGAACACTGAAGCTTTCTTT. Translation gives CASMGPMNTEAFF.

The J gene is TRBJ1-5, the V gene TRBV6-2 or TRBV6-3, with D possibly matching TRBD1 (5 bases). There are 16 residues in the CDR3. Germline V lookup: CDR1 MNHEY, CDR2 SVGEGT. The V end lost 4 bases, the J end lost 1 base, and 14 bases lay between the germline ends. CDR3 DNA sequence: TGTGCCAGCAGTTGGGGGAGGGGTCGGAGCAATCAGCCCCAGCATTTT. Translating it yields CASSWGRGRSNQPQHF.

The J gene is TRBJ1-4, the V gene TRBV6-1; D call uncertain. Germline V gene sequence: CDR1 MNHNS, CDR2 SASEGT. Trimming took 1 base from V and 6 from J, leaving 6 bases between them. CDR3 length equals 13 residues. The CDR3 sequence: CASSEGAHEKLFF. The CDR3, as DNA: TGTGCCAGCAGTGAAGGGGCCCATGAAAAACTGTTTTTT.